This T cell receptor (beta chain) originates from a study of PD-1 blockade in classical Hodgkin lymphoma (dated by TCRdb to 2020 to 2022). Regarding the complete study: Nivolumab dosing was 3 mg/kg intravenously every 2 weeks, continuing until either disease progression or unacceptable toxicity. To define a peripheral blood immune signature of response to PD-1 blockade in classical Hodgkin lymphoma, the study combined TCR beta sequencing with CyTOF.

The Qiagen DNeasy kit was used to extract genomic DNA both from unsorted PBMCs and from the negatively selected CD4+ and CD8+ fractions. Using primers that anneal to V and J segments, immunoSEQ multiplex PCR amplified the TCR beta CDR3 regions. A synthetic immune receptor repertoire was used to minimize amplification bias, and remaining bias was computationally removed after sequencing. In the source study's methods: Custom Python scripts were used to quantify repertoire diversity as the Shannon entropy index. The unsorted, CD4+ and CD8+ repertoires were each analyzed separately, with the exception of combined analyses, where CD4+ and CD8+ sequences were merged in silico. Clonal expansion was defined as at least a 2-fold frequency increase after treatment relative to C1D1, with a pseudocount of 0.5 for undetected baseline clones. Singleton clones were defined as clones with 0 or 1 copy at C1D1, and non-singleton clones were defined as clones with 2 or more copies. Clones expanded in unsorted samples were assigned a CD4+, CD8+ or unknown annotation through matching of protein sequences in sorted samples from the same patient. Wilcoxon tests were applied to paired samples to test diversity changes from C1D1 to C4D1. Not all clones reach the TCRdb copy of this immuneACCESS table, which keeps in-frame sequences only. Checked studies attribute under half of the gap to unresolved V genes and leave the rest unexplained. V and J calls and clone size are given by that table; D and trimming were obtained from the DNA. For this sample the table gives 90,000 to 100,000 clones, of which about nine tenths were detected only once. Of the sample, less than 3.5% falls within the top ten clones.

What this sample's time point label stands for: cycle 1 day 1 (C1D1), immediately before nivolumab initiation. Every trial patient had relapsed after autologous stem cell transplantation, and cohorts A, B and C differed in prior brentuximab vedotin exposure. The trial cohort was composed of about 54 patients with relapsed/refractory classical Hodgkin lymphoma, for whom complete response, partial response or progressive disease was recorded as best overall response. In the multi-cohort phase II CheckMate 205 trial, trial patients received single-agent nivolumab. Best overall response was determined by an independent review committee according to the 2007 International Working Group response criteria. PBMCs from the trial were collected at three points: immediately before nivolumab initiation (C1D1), and during therapy at cycle 2 day 1 and cycle 4 day 1. After peripheral blood was drawn into 8 mL Vacutainer Cell Preparation Tubes, PBMCs were isolated by centrifugation and then cryopreserved.

Sequences SGHRS (CDR1) and YFSETQ (CDR2) are obtained from the germline V gene. Trimming takes 5 bases from V and 1 base from J, and the germline ends sit 6 bases apart. The CDR3 numbers 12 residues from cysteine through phenylalanine. Of all the DNA, just the CDR3 is kept, 36 bases in frame from base 1. Paper-wide results and their limitations: Lower diversity was observed in patients in whom nivolumab was started less than 1 year after ASCT, and these patients were excluded from later analyses so that confounding by immune reconstitution would be avoided. CD4+ but not CD8+ TCR diversity rose significantly by C4D1 (p=0.0027 vs p=0.16), most apparent in complete responders (p=0.02). Trial patients with a complete response had baseline diversity similar to that of newly diagnosed patients, while partial responders and progressors had significantly lower diversity. Only a single clinical trial cohort was studied, and what caused the repertoire differences, possibly disease activity or prior therapy, remained undefined. Baseline TCR diversity was reported to be lower in newly diagnosed patients than in healthy donors and to be lower still in relapsed/refractory patients.

A remark on this clone: It lacks a known antigen. It has no much larger one-base neighbor in the sample; base qualities were not kept.

This clonotype was sampled from a human donor with classical Hodgkin lymphoma. The chain is made from TRBV5-1 and TRBJ1-1, with an unclear D gene assignment. The specimen comprised peripheral blood mononuclear cells (PBMCs), sampled at baseline. Here the CDR3 is given as CASSPGNTEAFF. DNA sequence: TGCGCCAGCAGTCCAGGGAACACTGAAGCTTTCTTT.